This T cell receptor beta chain emerged from a study of neurological immune-mediated disorders. CDR1 and CDR2 (germline): SGHRS, YFSETQ. This CDR3 has 16 amino acids. V was pared by 0 bases and J by 1 base, with 3 bases of the junction left unmatched. Healthy controls comprised blood bank volunteers in Maryland, USA. Ten or more counts support this clonotype. Its cognate antigen is unknown. Study conclusions and caveats: Subjects shared no identical expanded-clone CDR3 amino acid sequences, suggesting private TCR-beta repertoires in all groups. Patients with HTLV-1-associated myelopathy showed the most TCR clonal expansion. Those with multiple sclerosis showed the least, falling below healthy controls.

Each TCR transcript was tagged with a 10-nucleotide random UMI during 5'RACE. TCRdb recomputed calls from the 5' RACE reads with MiXCR, one row per CDR3 protein. The sample contains more than 70,000 distinct CDR3 sequences, roughly a sixth of which appear only once. Input material: PBMCs. The receptor was isolated from a woman aged 40 to 49 in good health. The chain joins TRBV5-1 to TRBJ2-5, with 10 bases fitting TRBD2. CDR3 coding DNA: TGCGCCAGCAGCTTGGGACAGCGGGGGGGCCAAGAGACCCAGTACTTC. Amino acids: CASSLGQRGGQETQYF.